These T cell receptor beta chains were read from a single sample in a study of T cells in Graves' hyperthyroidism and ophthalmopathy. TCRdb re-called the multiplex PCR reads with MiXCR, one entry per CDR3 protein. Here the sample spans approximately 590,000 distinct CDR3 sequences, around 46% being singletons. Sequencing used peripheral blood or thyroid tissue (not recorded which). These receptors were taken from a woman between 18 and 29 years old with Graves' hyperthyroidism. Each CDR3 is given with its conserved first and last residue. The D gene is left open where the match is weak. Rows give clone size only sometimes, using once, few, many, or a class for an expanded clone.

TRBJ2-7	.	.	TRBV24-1	CATSYRGNYEQYF	TGTGCCACCAGTTACCGTGGGAACTACGAGCAGTACTTC
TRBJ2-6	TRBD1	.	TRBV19	CASSDRETF	TGTGCCAGTAGTGACAGGGAGACTTTC
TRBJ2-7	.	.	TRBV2	CASSELQRQSSYEQYF	TGTGCCAGCAGTGAACTTCAGCGGCAGTCCTCCTACGAGCAGTACTTC
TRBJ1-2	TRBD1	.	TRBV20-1	CSARAGQGRYGYTF	TGCAGTGCTAGAGCGGGACAGGGCCGCTATGGCTACACCTTC
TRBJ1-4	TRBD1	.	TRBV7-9	CASSDPGTGSEKLFF	TGTGCCAGCAGCGACCCCGGGACAGGGTCTGAAAAACTGTTTTTT
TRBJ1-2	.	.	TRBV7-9	CASSLVGVYGYTF	TGTGCCAGCAGCTTGGTAGGGGTCTATGGCTACACCTTC
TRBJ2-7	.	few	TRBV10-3	CAISEGDEQYF	TGTGCCATCAGTGAGGGGGACGAGCAGTACTTC
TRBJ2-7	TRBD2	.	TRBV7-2	CASSLRGAGEQYF	TGTGCCAGCAGCCTGCGGGGGGCGGGCGAGCAGTACTTC
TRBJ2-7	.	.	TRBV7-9	CASSPSVGEQYF	TGTGCCAGCAGCCCTAGCGTTGGCGAGCAGTACTTC
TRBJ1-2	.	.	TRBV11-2	CASSSLEGEGYTF	TGTGCCAGCAGCTCGTTGGAGGGTGAGGGCTACACCTTC
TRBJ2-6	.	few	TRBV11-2	CASSFIRSSGANVLTF	TGTGCCAGCAGCTTTATTCGGTCCTCTGGGGCCAACGTCCTGACTTTC
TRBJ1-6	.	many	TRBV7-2	CASSQTARGSPLHF	TGTGCCAGCAGCCAGACAGCTAGGGGTTCACCCCTCCACTTT
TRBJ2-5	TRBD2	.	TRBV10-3	CASSDEGAGGETQYF	TGTGCCAGCAGTGACGAAGGGGCGGGGGGAGAGACCCAGTACTTC
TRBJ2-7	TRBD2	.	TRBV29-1	CSVTGLAEPYEQYF	TGCAGCGTAACCGGACTAGCGGAACCCTACGAGCAGTACTTC
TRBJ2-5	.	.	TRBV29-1	CSSQDLGGPETQYF	TGCAGCAGCCAAGATCTGGGAGGCCCAGAGACCCAGTACTTC
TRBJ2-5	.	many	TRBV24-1	CATSEAGPLEAQYF	TGTGCCACCAGTGAGGCCGGGCCACTGGAGGCCCAGTACTTC
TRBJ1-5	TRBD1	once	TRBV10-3	CAISTGGQPQHF	TGTGCCATCAGTACAGGGGGTCAGCCCCAGCATTTT
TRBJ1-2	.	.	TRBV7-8	CATTGNRLYGYTF	TGTGCGACCACTGGGAACAGGCTCTATGGCTACACCTTC
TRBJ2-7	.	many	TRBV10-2	CASKGRGSYEQYF	TGCGCCAGCAAGGGTAGGGGGTCCTACGAGCAGTACTTC
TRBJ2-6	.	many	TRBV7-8	CASSPTSPANVLTF	TGTGCCAGCAGCCCTACCTCTCCGGCCAACGTCCTGACTTTC
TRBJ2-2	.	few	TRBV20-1	CSAQEISNAGELFF	TGCAGTGCCCAGGAGATCTCGAATGCCGGGGAGCTGTTTTTT
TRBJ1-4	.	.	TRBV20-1	CSARVAQEEKLFF	TGCAGTGCTAGAGTGGCCCAGGAAGAAAAACTGTTTTTT
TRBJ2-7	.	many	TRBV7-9	CASSFDRYEQYF	TGTGCCAGCAGCTTCGACAGGTACGAGCAGTACTTC
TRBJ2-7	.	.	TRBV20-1	CSASSWSGSEQYF	TGCAGTGCCAGCAGCTGGTCCGGGAGCGAGCAGTACTTC
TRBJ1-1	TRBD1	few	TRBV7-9	CASSTGTGAIEAFF	TGTGCCAGCAGCACCGGGACAGGGGCGATTGAAGCTTTCTTT
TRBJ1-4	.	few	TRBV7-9	CASSLIDSLNEKLFF	TGTGCCAGCAGCTTAATAGACAGCTTAAATGAAAAACTGTTTTTT
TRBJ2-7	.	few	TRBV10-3	CAIREDEQYF	TGTGCCATCAGAGAGGACGAGCAGTACTTC
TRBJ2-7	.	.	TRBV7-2	CASSAKGGWGSTDSYEQYF	TGTGCCAGCAGCGCCAAGGGTGGGTGGGGATCGACAGACTCCTACGAGCAGTACTTC
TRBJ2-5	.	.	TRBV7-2	CASSSRVEETQYF	TGCGCCAGCAGCTCCAGGGTCGAAGAGACCCAGTACTTC
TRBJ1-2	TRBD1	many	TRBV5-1	CASSSGGDSTPYTF	TGCGCCAGCAGCTCGGGGGGGGACAGCACTCCGTACACCTTC
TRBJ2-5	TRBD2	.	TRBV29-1	CSVPGTSGRRETQYF	TGCAGCGTGCCCGGGACTAGCGGGAGAAGGGAGACCCAGTACTTC
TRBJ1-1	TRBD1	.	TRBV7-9	CASSRWTGVSTEAFF	TGTGCCAGCAGCCGCTGGACAGGGGTGAGCACTGAAGCTTTCTTT
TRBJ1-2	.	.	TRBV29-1	CSVTGSYGYTF	TGCAGCGTTACGGGGAGCTATGGCTACACCTTC
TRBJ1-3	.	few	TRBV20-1	CSAVSSGAIGNTIYF	TGCAGTGCCGTCAGTTCGGGGGCAATTGGAAACACCATATATTTT
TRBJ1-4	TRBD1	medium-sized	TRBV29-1	CSVRGQGDQTF	TGCAGCGTGAGGGGACAGGGGGATCAGACGTTT
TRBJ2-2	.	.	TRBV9	CASSASFSPGELFF	TGTGCCAGCAGCGCTTCGTTCAGTCCCGGGGAGCTGTTTTTT
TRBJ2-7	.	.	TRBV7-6	CASSRGETEQYF	TGTGCCAGCTCACGTGGGGAAACCGAGCAGTACTTC
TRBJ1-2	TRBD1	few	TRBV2	CASRRGQNGYTF	TGTGCCAGCAGAAGGGGGCAAAATGGCTACACCTTC
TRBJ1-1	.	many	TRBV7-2	CASSLGLGNTEAFF	TGTGCCAGCAGCTTAGGGTTAGGGAACACTGAAGCTTTCTTT
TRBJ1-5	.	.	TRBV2	CARSDRGNQPQHF	TGTGCCCGAAGTGATCGGGGCAATCAGCCCCAGCATTTT
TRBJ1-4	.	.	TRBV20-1	CSARSGVNEKLFF	TGCAGTGCTAGATCAGGGGTAAATGAAAAACTGTTTTTT
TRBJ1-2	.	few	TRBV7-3	CASSEGGSNYGYTF	TGTGCCAGCAGCGAGGGGGGATCGAACTATGGCTACACCTTC
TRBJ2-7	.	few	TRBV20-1	CSATGSSYEQYF	TGCAGTGCTACTGGGAGCTCCTACGAGCAGTACTTC
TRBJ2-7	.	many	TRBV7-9	CASSPEGGADEQYF	TGTGCCAGCAGCCCCGAGGGGGGGGCCGACGAGCAGTACTTC
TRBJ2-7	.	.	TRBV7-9	CASSQEFFNFGEQYF	TGTGCCAGCAGCCAAGAATTTTTCAATTTTGGCGAGCAGTACTTC
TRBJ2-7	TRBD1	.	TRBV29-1	CSVEKFGTGGFYEQYF	TGCAGCGTTGAAAAATTTGGGACAGGGGGCTTCTACGAGCAGTACTTC
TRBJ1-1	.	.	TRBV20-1	CSAREFVDTEAFF	TGCAGTGCTAGAGAGTTTGTGGACACTGAAGCTTTCTTT
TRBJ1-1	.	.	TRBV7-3	CASSLSGHSYTEAFF	TGTGCCAGCAGCTTGTCAGGACATTCCTACACTGAAGCTTTCTTT
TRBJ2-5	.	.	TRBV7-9	CASTQDWEQETQYF	TGTGCCAGCACCCAGGACTGGGAGCAAGAGACCCAGTACTTC
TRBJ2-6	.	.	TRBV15	CATSRGSRGPNTEAF	TGTGCCACCAGCAGAGGCTCACGGGGCCCGAACACTGAAGCTTTC
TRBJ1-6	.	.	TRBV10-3	CAISVKGGLVNSPLHF	TGTGCCATCAGTGTAAAGGGAGGATTAGTCAATTCACCCCTCCACTTT
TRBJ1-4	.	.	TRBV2	CASRRTAATNEKLFF	TGTGCCAGCCGGAGGACAGCTGCAACTAATGAAAAACTGTTTTTT
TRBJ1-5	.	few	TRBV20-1	CSARRVPGEPQHF	TGCAGTGCTAGGCGCGTCCCTGGGGAGCCCCAGCATTTT
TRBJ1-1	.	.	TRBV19	CASSPGTPRFEAFF	TGTGCCAGCAGCCCAGGGACCCCCCGATTCGAAGCTTTCTTT